What follows describes a single T cell receptor (beta chain). Its target is unknown. Trimming took 1 base from V and 0 from J; bases not matched to a gene: 4. Germline V gene data show CDR1 as SGHRS and CDR2 as YFSETQ. This CDR3 contains 17 residues. This sample is part of a study of response to subunit inactivated influenza vaccine. Study-level results: With each seasonal influenza vaccination, the authors suggested, few new T cells are recruited.

TCRdb re-derived calls from the RT-PCR reads in MiXCR, one entry per CDR3 protein. Found here are about 190,000 distinct CDR3 sequences, around an eighth of them singletons; the top ten hold approximately 25%. The material sequenced was CD8+ T cells sorted from PBMCs, taken 4 to 6 days after vaccination. The chain joins TRBV5-1 to TRBJ1-6; TRBD1 matches at 7 bases. The sequence was obtained from a man aged 50 to 59 who received an inactivated influenza vaccine. The CDR3 here is CASSLTGDSSYNSPLHF. CDR3 coding DNA: TGCGCCAGCAGCTTGACAGGGGATAGCTCCTATAATTCACCCCTCCACTTT.